What follows are 2 T cell receptor beta chains derived from one specimen sequenced in a study of shared clonotypes between healthy human individuals. Sequencing was performed with immunoSEQ multiplex PCR; in TCRdb, only in-frame clones are kept and a portion is missing. The sample consists of approximately 2,000,000 clones, 85% to 95% of them appearing once. The material sequenced was naive CD4+ T cells from PBMCs. As for subset: CD45RA+ positively selected. These receptor sequences come from a man aged 18 to 30 in good health. Some clones in this sample may be carry-over from other donors' samples.

This clone was observed once. This rearrangement joins TRBV28 to TRBJ2-3; TRBD2 aligns across 8 bases. The CDR3 runs 13 residues. J was trimmed by 6 bases and V by 7 bases; bases with no gene match: 6. Germline V lookup: CDR1 MDHEN, CDR2 SYDVKM. CDR3 residues: CASIGTRRDTQYF. CDR3 bases: TGTGCCAGCATTGGGACTAGACGGGATACGCAGTATTTT.

The DNA of the CDR3 is TGTGCCAGCAGGGCCGGTGCAGGACCCTACAATGAGCAGTTCTTC. It translates to CASRAGAGPYNEQFF. This sequence joins TRBV2 and TRBJ2-1; no clear D gene. The CDR3 runs 15 residues. Germline CDR1 is SNHLY and CDR2 is FYNNEI. Deletions cut 6 bases from V and 2 bases from J, with 14 bases between.